The sequence of this T cell receptor beta chain was determined in a study of siplizumab effects on memory and regulatory T cells. Regarding this clone: The target antigen is unknown.

Whole-study results and caveats: Roughly 75-96% of proliferating clones (CD4+ or CD8+) could not be assigned a naive or memory phenotype. Some alloreactive sequences were traceable to unstimulated CD4+ memory cells, and siplizumab significantly reduced them.

Trimming took off 6 bases at V and 6 bases at J, with 6 bases between the two ends. The CDR3 length is 12 residues. Germline CDR1 is SGHAT and CDR2 is FQNNGV. The assay looked at 100,000 or so TCR templates in each sample. The protocol was immunoSEQ multiplex PCR, while the TCRdb copy is restricted to in-frame clones and leaves out a portion. The sample contains 60,000 to 70,000 clones, over 70% of which appear only once. Material for sequencing was Tregs sorted from blood. The chain employs TRBV11-2 and TRBJ1-6, with D unclear. The clonotype was recovered from a human donor in good health. CDR3 amino acids: CASRLLNSPLHF. For the CDR3, the DNA is TGTGCCAGCAGGCTCCTTAATTCACCCCTCCACTTT. The whole variable domain, filled in from reference TRBV11-2 and TRBJ1-6, reads EAGVAQSPRYKIIEKRQSVAFWCNPISGHATLYWYQQILGQGPKLLIQFQNNGVVDDSQLPKDRFSAERLKGVDSTLKIQPAKLEDSAVYLCASRLLNSPLHFGNGTRLTVT.